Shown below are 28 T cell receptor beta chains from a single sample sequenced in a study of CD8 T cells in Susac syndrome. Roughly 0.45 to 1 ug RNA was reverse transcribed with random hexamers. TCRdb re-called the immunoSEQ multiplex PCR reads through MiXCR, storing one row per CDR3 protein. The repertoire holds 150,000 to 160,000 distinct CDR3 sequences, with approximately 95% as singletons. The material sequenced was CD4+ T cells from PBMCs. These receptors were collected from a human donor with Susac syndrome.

The CDR3, as DNA: TGCAGCGTTGGAGCCGGGACAGGGCGCGGCTACACCTTC. Its translation is CSVGAGTGRGYTF. The V and J genes are TRBV29-1 and TRBJ1-2; 9 bases fit TRBD1. Germline V gene data show CDR1 as SQVTM and CDR2 as ANQGSEA. V lost 4 bases to trimming and J lost 8 bases; unmatched junction nucleotides: 8. This CDR3 is 13 amino acids long.

The CDR3 DNA reads TGTGCCAGCAGGTACAGGACTCAAAACATTCAGTACTTC. Protein product: CASRYRTQNIQYF. This rearrangement joins TRBV2 to TRBJ2-4; D may be TRBD1 or TRBD2 (5 bases each). V was pared by 6 bases and J by 5 bases, with 11 bases between. The CDR3 loop spans 13 amino acids. Looked up from germline, CDR1 is SNHLY and CDR2 is FYNNEI.

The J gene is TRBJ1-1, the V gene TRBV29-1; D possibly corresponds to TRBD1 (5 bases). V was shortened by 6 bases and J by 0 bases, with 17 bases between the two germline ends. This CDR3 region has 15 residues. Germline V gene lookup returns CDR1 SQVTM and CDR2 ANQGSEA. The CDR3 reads CSVARRTWMNTEAFF. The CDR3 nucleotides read TGCAGCGTCGCCCGAAGGACATGGATGAACACTGAAGCTTTCTTT.

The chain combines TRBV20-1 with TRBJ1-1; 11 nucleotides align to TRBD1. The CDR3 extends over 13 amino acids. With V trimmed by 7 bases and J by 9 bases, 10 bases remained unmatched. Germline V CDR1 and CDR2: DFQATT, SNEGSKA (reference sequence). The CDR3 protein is CSVPGQGVYKAFF. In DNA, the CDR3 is TGCAGTGTCCCGGGACAGGGGGTGTATAAAGCTTTCTTT.

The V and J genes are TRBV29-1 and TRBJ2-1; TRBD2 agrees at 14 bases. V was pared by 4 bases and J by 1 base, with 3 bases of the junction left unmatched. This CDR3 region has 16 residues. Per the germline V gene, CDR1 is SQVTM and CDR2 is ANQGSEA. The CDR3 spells CSVVGLAGVSYNEQFF. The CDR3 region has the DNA TGCAGCGTTGTGGGACTAGCGGGGGTATCCTACAATGAGCAGTTCTTC.

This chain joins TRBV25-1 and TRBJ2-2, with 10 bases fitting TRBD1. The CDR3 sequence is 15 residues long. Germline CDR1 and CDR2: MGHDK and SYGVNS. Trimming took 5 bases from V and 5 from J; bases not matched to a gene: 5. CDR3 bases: TGTGCCAGCAGTCGCCGGGACAGGGGAACCGGGGAGCTGTTTTTT. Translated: CASSRRDRGTGELFF.

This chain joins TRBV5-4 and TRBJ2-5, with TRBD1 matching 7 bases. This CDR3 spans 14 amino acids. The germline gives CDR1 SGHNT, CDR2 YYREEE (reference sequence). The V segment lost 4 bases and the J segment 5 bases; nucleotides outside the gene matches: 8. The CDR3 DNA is TGTGCCAGCAGCAGGGGGCCCATCGGGGAGACCCAGTACTTC. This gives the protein CASSRGPIGETQYF.

The CDR3 sequence: CSALLAGYEQYF. Here the CDR3 DNA reads TGCAGCGCCTTATTGGCGGGCTACGAGCAGTACTTC. The rearrangement uses TRBV29-1 and TRBJ2-7; weak D call: TRBD2 (5 bases). Trimming left V 7 bases short and J 3 bases short, with 13 bases between. Germline V gives CDR1 SQVTM, CDR2 ANQGSEA. The CDR3 is made up of 12 amino acids.

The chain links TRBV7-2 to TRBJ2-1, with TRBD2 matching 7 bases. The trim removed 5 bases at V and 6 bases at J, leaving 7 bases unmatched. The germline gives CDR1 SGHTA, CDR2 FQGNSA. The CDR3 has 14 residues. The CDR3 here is CASSDRLAANEQFF. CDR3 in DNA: TGTGCCAGCAGCGACAGACTAGCCGCCAATGAGCAGTTCTTC.

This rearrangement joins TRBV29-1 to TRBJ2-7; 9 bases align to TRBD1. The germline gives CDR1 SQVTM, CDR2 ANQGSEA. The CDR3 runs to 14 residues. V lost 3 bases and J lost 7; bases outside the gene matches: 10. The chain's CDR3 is CSVDTGTGRLEQYF. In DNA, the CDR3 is TGCAGCGTTGACACCGGGACAGGGCGTTTAGAGCAGTACTTC.

The CDR3 DNA follows: TGCAGTGCTAGAGATTTCTCGGGACAGGGAATCTACGAGCAGTACTTC. The encoded protein is CSARDFSGQGIYEQYF. The chain has TRBV20-1 and TRBJ2-7; 9 nucleotides line up with TRBD1. CDR1 is DFQATT and CDR2 is SNEGSKA in the germline V gene (reference sequence). The CDR3 runs to 16 residues. V lost 0 bases, J lost 3 bases, and 9 bases stayed unmatched.

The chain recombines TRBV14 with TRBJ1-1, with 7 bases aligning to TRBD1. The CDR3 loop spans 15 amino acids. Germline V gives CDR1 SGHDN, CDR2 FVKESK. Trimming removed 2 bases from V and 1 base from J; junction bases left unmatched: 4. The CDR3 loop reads CASSQRTGKNTEAFF. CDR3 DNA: TGTGCCAGCAGCCAACGGACAGGAAAGAACACTGAAGCTTTCTTT.

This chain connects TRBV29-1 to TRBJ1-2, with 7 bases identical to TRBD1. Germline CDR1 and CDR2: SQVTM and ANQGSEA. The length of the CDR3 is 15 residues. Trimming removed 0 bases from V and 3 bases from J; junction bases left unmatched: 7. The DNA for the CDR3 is TGCAGCGTTGAAGATCGAGACAGGGCGGACTATGGCTACACCTTC. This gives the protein CSVEDRDRADYGYTF.

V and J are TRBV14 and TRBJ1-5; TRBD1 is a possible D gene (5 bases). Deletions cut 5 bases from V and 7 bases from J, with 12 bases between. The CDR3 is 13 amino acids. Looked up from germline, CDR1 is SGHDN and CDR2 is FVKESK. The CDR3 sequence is CASSGMGEQPQHF. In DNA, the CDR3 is TGTGCCAGCAGCGGGATGGGGGAACAGCCCCAGCATTTT. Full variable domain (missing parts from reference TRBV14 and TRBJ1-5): EAGVTQFPSHSVIEKGQTVTLRCDPISGHDNLYWYRRVMGKEIKFLLHFVKESKQDESGMPNNRFLAERTGGTYSTLKVQPAELEDSGVYFCASSGMGEQPQHFGDGTRLSIL.

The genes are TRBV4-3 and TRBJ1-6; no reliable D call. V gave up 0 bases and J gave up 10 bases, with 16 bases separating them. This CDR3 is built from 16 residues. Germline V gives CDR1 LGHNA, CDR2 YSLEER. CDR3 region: CASSQDRLTYESPLHF. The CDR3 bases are TGCGCCAGCAGCCAAGACAGGTTGACCTACGAGTCACCCCTCCACTTT.

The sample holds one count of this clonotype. The CDR3 sequence: CASSYSIQGGETQYF. The CDR3 nucleotides are TGTGCCAGCAGTTACTCGATACAGGGCGGGGAGACCCAGTACTTC. The genes are TRBV6-6 and TRBJ2-5; perhaps TRBD1 as D (6 bases). The CDR3 is 15 amino acids. In germline, CDR1 is MNHNY, CDR2 SVGAGI (reference sequence). Trimming stripped 0 bases from V and 5 bases from J, with 13 bases between.

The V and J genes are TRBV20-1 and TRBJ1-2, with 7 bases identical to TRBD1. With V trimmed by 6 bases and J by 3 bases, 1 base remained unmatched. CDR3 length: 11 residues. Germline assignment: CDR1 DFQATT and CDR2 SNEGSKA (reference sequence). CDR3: CSATGYYGYTF. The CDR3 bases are TGCAGTGCGACAGGGTACTATGGCTACACCTTC.

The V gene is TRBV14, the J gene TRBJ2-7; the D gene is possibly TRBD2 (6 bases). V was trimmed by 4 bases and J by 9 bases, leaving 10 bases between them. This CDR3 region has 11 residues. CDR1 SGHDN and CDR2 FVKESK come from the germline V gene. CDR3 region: CASSRTNRQYF. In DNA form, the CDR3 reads TGTGCCAGCAGCCGGACTAACAGGCAGTACTTC.

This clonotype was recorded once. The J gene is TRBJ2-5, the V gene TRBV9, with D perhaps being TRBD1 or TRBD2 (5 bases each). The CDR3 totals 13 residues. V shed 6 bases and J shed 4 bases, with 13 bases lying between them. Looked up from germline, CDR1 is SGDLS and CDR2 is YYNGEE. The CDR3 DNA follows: TGTGCCAGCAACCGACCCGGGACAGAGACCCAGTACTTC. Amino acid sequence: CASNRPGTETQYF.

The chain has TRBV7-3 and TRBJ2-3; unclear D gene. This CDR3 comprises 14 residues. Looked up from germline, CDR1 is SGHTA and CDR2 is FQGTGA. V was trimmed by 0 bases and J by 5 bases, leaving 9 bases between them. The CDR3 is CASSLTSDRDTQYF. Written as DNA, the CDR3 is TGTGCCAGCAGCTTAACGTCTGATCGAGATACGCAGTATTTT. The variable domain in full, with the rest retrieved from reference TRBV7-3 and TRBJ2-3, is GAGVSQTPSNKVTEKGKYVELRCDPISGHTALYWYRQSLGQGPEFLIYFQGTGAADDSGLPNDRFFAVRPEGSVSTLKIQRTERGDSAVYLCASSLTSDRDTQYFGPGTRLTVL.

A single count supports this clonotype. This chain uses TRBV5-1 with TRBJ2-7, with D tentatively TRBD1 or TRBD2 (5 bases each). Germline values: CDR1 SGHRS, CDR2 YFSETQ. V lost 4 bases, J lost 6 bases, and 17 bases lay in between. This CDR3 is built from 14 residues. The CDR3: CASSVPGPSGEQYF. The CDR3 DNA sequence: TGCGCCAGCAGCGTTCCGGGACCCTCTGGCGAGCAGTACTTC.

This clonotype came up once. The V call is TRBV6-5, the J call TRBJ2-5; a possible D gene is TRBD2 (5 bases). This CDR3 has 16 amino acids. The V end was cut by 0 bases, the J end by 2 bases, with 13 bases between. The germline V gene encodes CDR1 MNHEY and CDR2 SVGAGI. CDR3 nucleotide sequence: TGTGCCAGCAGTTACTCGAGGGTAGCCGTACAAGAGACCCAGTACTTC. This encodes CASSYSRVAVQETQYF.

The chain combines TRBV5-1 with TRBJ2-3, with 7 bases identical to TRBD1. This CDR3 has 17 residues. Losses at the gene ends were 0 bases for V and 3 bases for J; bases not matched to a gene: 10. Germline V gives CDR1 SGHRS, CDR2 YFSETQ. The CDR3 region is CASSLGDRRMGTDTQYF. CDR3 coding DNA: TGCGCCAGCAGCTTGGGGGACAGACGAATGGGGACAGATACGCAGTATTTT.

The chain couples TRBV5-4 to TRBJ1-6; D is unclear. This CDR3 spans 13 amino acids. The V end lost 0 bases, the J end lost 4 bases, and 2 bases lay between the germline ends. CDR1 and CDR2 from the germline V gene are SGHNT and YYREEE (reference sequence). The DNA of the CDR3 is TGTGCCAGCAGCTTGGTGTATAATTCACCCCTCCACTTT. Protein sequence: CASSLVYNSPLHF.

DNA of the CDR3: TGCAGTGCTAGAGATCGTCGGGCAGGAAATTCACCCCTCCACTTT. Protein product: CSARDRRAGNSPLHF. The chain is built from TRBV20-1 and TRBJ1-6; unclear D gene. CDR3 length: 15 residues. Germline V gene lookup returns CDR1 DFQATT and CDR2 SNEGSKA (reference sequence). V lost 0 bases and J lost 7, with 13 bases in between.

The CDR3 here is CSARDLSEPNEQFF. As DNA, the CDR3 is TGCAGTGCTAGAGATTTGTCCGAACCCAATGAGCAGTTCTTC. The chain has TRBV20-1 and TRBJ2-1; D gene ambiguous. The CDR3 has 14 residues. Between the trimmed V and J ends, which lost 0 bases and 6 bases, there was a span of 12 bases. From germline, CDR1 is DFQATT and CDR2 SNEGSKA (reference sequence).

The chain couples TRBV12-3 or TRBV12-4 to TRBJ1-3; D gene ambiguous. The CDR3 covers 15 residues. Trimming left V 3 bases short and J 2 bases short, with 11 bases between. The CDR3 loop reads CASSFGGSAGNTIYF. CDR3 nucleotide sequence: TGTGCCAGCAGTTTTGGAGGGTCGGCTGGAAACACCATATATTTT.

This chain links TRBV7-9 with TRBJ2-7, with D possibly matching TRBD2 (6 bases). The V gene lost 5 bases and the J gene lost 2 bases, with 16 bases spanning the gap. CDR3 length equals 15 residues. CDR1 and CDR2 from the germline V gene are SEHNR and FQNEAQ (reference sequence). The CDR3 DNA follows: TGTGCCAGCAGCGAGGGCCCGGGACTCCCCTACGAGCAGTACTTC. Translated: CASSEGPGLPYEQYF.